This passage covers 15 T cell receptor beta chains from one sample sequenced in a study of identical twins (dated by TCRdb to 2016 to 2018). Library construction relied on 5' RACE. Data came from an Illumina HiSeq 2000. Through fastp at Q25 and MiXCR, TCRdb rebuilt clones from the public reads, retaining in-frame beta chains. Every entry covers one CDR3 protein and lists the most common genes and DNA from its rows. The table for this sample lists roughly 350,000 distinct CDR3 sequences; 12% of them were counted only once. The biggest ten clones account for around 6.9% of the sample. These data also featured in a second study, about yellow fever vaccine responses in identical twins.

The sequenced material came from CD8+ T cells sorted from blood. These receptors all stem from a woman aged 18-30 years in good health.

J is TRBJ2-7 and V is TRBV6-1, with unresolved D. Germline CDR1 MNHNS, CDR2 SASEGT. V shed 2 bases and J shed 2 bases, with 10 bases lying between them. The CDR3 runs to 14 residues. CDR3 residues: CASSEFLGPYEQYV. The CDR3 nucleotides are TGTGCCAGCAGTGAATTTCTGGGTCCCTACGAGCAGTACGTC.

This chain links TRBV5-6 with TRBJ2-7; D remains ambiguous. Germline CDR1 reads SGHDT; CDR2 reads YYEEEE. Trimming pared 4 bases from V and 3 bases from J, leaving 5 bases between. This CDR3 contains 11 residues. This chain's CDR3 is CASSDNYEQYF. DNA for the CDR3: TGTGCCAGCAGCGATAACTACGAGCAGTACTTC.

The gene calls are TRBV7-6 and TRBJ2-7, with 11 nucleotides matching TRBD1. The V segment lost 5 bases and the J segment 3 bases; nucleotides outside the gene matches: 3. The germline CDR1 and CDR2 sequences are SGHVS and FNYEAQ. This CDR3 has 14 amino acids. The CDR3 is CASSGDRGIYEQYF. CDR3 nucleotide sequence: TGTGCCAGCAGCGGGGACAGGGGGATCTACGAGCAGTACTTC. Supplemented by reference TRBV7-6 and TRBJ2-7, the full variable domain reads GAGVSQSPRYKVTKRGQDVALRCDPISGHVSLYWYRQALGQGPEFLTYFNYEAQQDKSGLPNDRFSAERPEGSISTLTIQRTEQRDSAMYRCASSGDRGIYEQYFGPGTRLTVT.

The V call is TRBV9, the J call TRBJ2-1; 10 bases fit TRBD2. CDR3 length equals 14 residues. Unmatched junction bases numbered 2, after V lost 2 bases and J lost 6 bases. The germline V gene has CDR1 SGDLS and CDR2 YYNGEE. CDR3 DNA sequence: TGTGCCAGCAGCGTTAGCGGGGGGAGCAATGAGCAGTTCTTC. Encoded protein: CASSVSGGSNEQFF.

The CDR3: CATLSGRVGIETQYF. CDR3 DNA: TGTGCCACCCTCAGCGGGAGGGTTGGGATAGAGACCCAGTACTTC. V is TRBV10-3 and J is TRBJ2-5, with 10 bases identical to TRBD2. The V gene's germline CDR1 is ENHRY and CDR2 SYGVKD. V gave up 10 bases and J gave up 4 bases; unmatched junction bases: 12. The CDR3 is made up of 15 amino acids.

This clonotype was picked up a small number of times. The rearrangement joins TRBV3-1 to TRBJ2-7; TRBD2 agrees at 10 bases. The CDR3 totals 17 residues. J was trimmed by 7 bases and V by 3 bases; bases with no gene match: 15. CDR1 LGHDT and CDR2 YNNKEL come from the germline V gene (reference sequence). In DNA, the CDR3 is TGTGCCAGCAGCCATGGCAAAATAGCGGGAGGCCTCGGGGAGCAGTACTTC. As protein: CASSHGKIAGGLGEQYF.

This clonotype was counted many times. This rearrangement joins TRBV12-5 to TRBJ2-3; D not resolved. With 1 base removed from V and 8 bases from J, the gap between germline ends came to 7 bases. Germline V gives CDR1 LGHNT, CDR2 FRNRAP. The CDR3 has 12 amino acids. The CDR3 loop reads CASGLEGFTQYF. The CDR3 DNA sequence: TGTGCTAGTGGTTTGGAGGGATTTACGCAGTATTTT.

V is TRBV7-8 and J is TRBJ2-2, with 8 bases aligning to TRBD1. This CDR3 comprises 16 residues. The germline V gene encodes CDR1 SGHVS and CDR2 FQNEAQ. V lost 0 bases to trimming and J lost 5 bases; unmatched junction nucleotides: 5. The CDR3: CASSLARTGRTGELFF. In DNA form, the CDR3 reads TGTGCCAGCAGCTTAGCTCGGACAGGGAGGACCGGGGAGCTGTTTTTT.

The rearrangement joins TRBV28 to TRBJ2-1, with unresolved D. Looked up from germline, CDR1 is MDHEN and CDR2 is SYDVKM. The CDR3 spans 16 residues. Trimming took 2 bases from V and 1 from J, leaving 12 bases between them. CDR3 region: CASSLGPTLSYNEQFF. The CDR3 nucleotides are TGTGCCAGCAGTTTAGGCCCGACCCTATCCTACAATGAGCAGTTCTTC. Together with reference TRBV28 and TRBJ2-1, the CDR3 gives the full variable domain: DVKVTQSSRYLVKRTGEKVFLECVQDMDHENMFWYRQDPGLGLRLIYFSYDVKMKEKGDIPEGYSVSREKKERFSLILESASTNQTSMYLCASSLGPTLSYNEQFFGPGTRLTVL.

The chain employs TRBV6-2 or TRBV6-3 and TRBJ1-5, with 9 bases aligning to TRBD1. Germline-derived CDR1 and CDR2 are MNHEY and SVGEGT. The CDR3 has 15 amino acids. After removal of 6 bases from V and 0 bases from J, the junction contained 3 bases not matched to a gene. The CDR3 reads CASRQGATSNQPQHF. CDR3 DNA: TGTGCCAGCAGACAGGGGGCTACTAGCAATCAGCCCCAGCATTTT.

This clonotype was counted between two and nine times. V usage is TRBV20-1 and J usage is TRBJ2-3; 8 positions match TRBD1. The length of the CDR3 is 15 residues. V dropped 5 bases and J dropped 6; count of bases not matched to a gene: 13. Germline assignment: CDR1 DFQATT and CDR2 SNEGSKA (reference sequence). CDR3 in amino acids: CSASPGGLSWDTQYF. The CDR3 coding sequence is TGCAGTGCTTCTCCAGGGGGCCTCTCCTGGGATACGCAGTATTTT.

The chain carries TRBV6-5 and TRBJ1-6; D might be TRBD1 (5 bases). Trimming took off 4 bases at V and 6 bases at J, with 16 bases between the two ends. The CDR3 contains 16 residues. CDR1 MNHEY and CDR2 SVGAGI come from the germline V gene. The CDR3 coding sequence is TGTGCCAGCAGTTTTAACCGGGACCCCCGTAATTCACCCCTCCACTTT. It codes for CASSFNRDPRNSPLHF.

This clonotype occurred many times. The chain has TRBV24-1 and TRBJ2-1; the D call may be TRBD1 or TRBD2 (5 bases each). The CDR3 runs to 15 residues. Germline CDR1 reads KGHDR; CDR2 reads SFDVKD. V was cut by 4 bases and J by 5 bases, with 14 bases left in between. The CDR3 loop reads CATSEQLGDHNEQFF. The CDR3 DNA reads as TGTGCCACCAGTGAACAACTGGGGGACCACAATGAGCAGTTCTTC.

The V and J genes are TRBV5-6 and TRBJ2-1, with 10 positions matching TRBD2. The ends lost 0 bases at V and 0 bases at J; junction bases unmatched: 9. In germline, CDR1 is SGHDT, CDR2 YYEEEE. The CDR3 has 19 amino acids. In DNA form, the CDR3 reads TGTGCCAGCAGCTTGGGGCTAGCGGGGGTCCTTAGCTCCTACAATGAGCAGTTCTTC. Translated: CASSLGLAGVLSSYNEQFF.

V usage is TRBV7-8 and J usage is TRBJ2-7, with 8 bases that match TRBD1. Germline loops: CDR1 SGHVS, CDR2 FQNEAQ. V gave up 2 bases and J gave up 3 bases; unmatched junction bases: 6. The CDR3 length is 15 residues. For the CDR3, the DNA is TGTGCCAGCAGCTTACGGACAGGGAGGCTCTACGAGCAGTACTTC. Translation: CASSLRTGRLYEQYF.